This TCR beta chain was sequenced for a study of vaccination and CD4 T cells after COVID-19. This clonotype was counted only a few times. Its antigen remains unknown. Looked up from germline, CDR1 is MNHNS and CDR2 is SASEGT. The CDR3 loop spans 15 amino acids. With 2 bases removed from V and 0 bases from J, the gap between germline ends came to 8 bases. Once obtained from cultured CD4+ T cells, the DNA was sequenced using the Oncomine TCR Beta short-read assay. Each CDR3 protein gets one entry after TCRdb re-called the PCR reads with MiXCR. The sample includes 10,000 to 15,000 distinct CDR3 sequences, roughly 60% of them seen just once. Treatment of the sample: approximately 9-day PBMC culture with coronavirus spike peptide pools or control peptides (ViraFEST assay). PCR tests turned positive between March and December 2020, before US Alpha, Beta and Delta variants.

This sequence joins TRBV6-1 and TRBJ1-5; D remains ambiguous. This TCR was sampled from a human donor who had recovered from COVID-19. The source material was CD4+ T cells from blood, cultured in vitro. In DNA form, the CDR3 reads TGTGCCAGCAGTGAACCCCGTTATAGCAATCAGCCCCAGCATTTT. Its protein product is CASSEPRYSNQPQHF.